What follows is one T cell receptor beta chain and its context. This specimen comes from a study of cytomegalovirus exposure and HLA in healthy donors. The V and J ends lost 2 bases and 3 bases, in that order; junction bases with no gene match: 9. The length of the CDR3 is 17 residues. Per germline, CDR1 SNHLY and CDR2 FYNNEI. 13 Jbeta primers and 60 Vbeta primers were used for the PCR. Repertoires were generated with immunoSEQ multiplex PCR, while TCRdb's copy carries only in-frame clones and drops some. Seen here are around 130,000 clones, around 84% observed once, and the top ten hold around 3%. The sample was PBMCs. V usage is TRBV2 and J usage is TRBJ2-2; 7 positions match TRBD1. This clonotype was sampled from a woman aged 18-30 years in good health and CMV-seropositive. CDR3 region: CASSESTTGLYTGELFF. DNA for the CDR3: TGTGCCAGCAGTGAATCGACGACAGGGTTGTACACCGGGGAGCTGTTTTTT.